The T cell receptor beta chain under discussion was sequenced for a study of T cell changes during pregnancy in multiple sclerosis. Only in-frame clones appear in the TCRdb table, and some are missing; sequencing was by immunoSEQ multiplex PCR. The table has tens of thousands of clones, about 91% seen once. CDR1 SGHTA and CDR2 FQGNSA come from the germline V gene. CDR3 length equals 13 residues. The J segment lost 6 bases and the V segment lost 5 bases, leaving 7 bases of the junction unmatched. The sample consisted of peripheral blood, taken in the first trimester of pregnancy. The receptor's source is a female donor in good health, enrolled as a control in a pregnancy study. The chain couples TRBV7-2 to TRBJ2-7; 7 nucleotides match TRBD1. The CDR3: CASSSGQVGEQYF. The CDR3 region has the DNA TGTGCCAGCAGCAGTGGACAGGTAGGCGAGCAGTACTTC.